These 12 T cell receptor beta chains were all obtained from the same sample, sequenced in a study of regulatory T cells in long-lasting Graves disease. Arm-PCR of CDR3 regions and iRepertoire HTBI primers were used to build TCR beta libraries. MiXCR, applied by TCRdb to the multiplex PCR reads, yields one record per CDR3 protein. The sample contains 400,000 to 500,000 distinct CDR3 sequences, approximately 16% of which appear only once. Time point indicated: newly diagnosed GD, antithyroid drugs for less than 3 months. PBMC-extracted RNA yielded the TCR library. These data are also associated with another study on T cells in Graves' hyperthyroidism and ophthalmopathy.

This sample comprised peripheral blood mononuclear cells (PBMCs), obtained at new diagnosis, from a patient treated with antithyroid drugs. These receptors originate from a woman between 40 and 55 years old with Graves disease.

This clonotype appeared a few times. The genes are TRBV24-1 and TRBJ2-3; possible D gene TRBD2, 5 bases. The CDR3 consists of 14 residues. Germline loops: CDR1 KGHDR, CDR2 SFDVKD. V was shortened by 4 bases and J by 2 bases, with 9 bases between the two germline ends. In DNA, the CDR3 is TGTGCCACCAGTGAACCCGGGAACACAGATACGCAGTATTTT. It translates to CATSEPGNTDTQYF.

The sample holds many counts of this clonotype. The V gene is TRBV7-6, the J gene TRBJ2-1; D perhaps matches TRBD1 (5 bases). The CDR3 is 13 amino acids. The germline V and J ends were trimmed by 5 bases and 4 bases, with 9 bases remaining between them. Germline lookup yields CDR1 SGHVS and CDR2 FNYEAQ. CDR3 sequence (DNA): TGTGCCAGCAGCGAAGGGGCGTACAATGAGCAGTTCTTC. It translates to CASSEGAYNEQFF.

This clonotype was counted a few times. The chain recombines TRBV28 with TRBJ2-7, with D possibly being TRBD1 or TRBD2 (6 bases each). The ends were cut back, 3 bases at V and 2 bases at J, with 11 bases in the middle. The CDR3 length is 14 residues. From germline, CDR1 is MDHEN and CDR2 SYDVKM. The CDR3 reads CASSFNREAYEQYF. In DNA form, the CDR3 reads TGTGCCAGCAGTTTTAACAGGGAGGCCTACGAGCAGTACTTC. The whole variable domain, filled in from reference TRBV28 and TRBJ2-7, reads DVKVTQSSRYLVKRTGEKVFLECVQDMDHENMFWYRQDPGLGLRLIYFSYDVKMKEKGDIPEGYSVSREKKERFSLILESASTNQTSMYLCASSFNREAYEQYFGPGTRLTVT.

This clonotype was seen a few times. The CDR3 spells CASSAHLGYGYTF. For the CDR3, the DNA is TGTGCCAGCAGTGCCCACTTGGGCTATGGCTACACCTTC. The gene calls are TRBV25-1 and TRBJ1-2, with D uncertain. CDR3 length: 13 residues. Germline CDR1 is MGHDK and CDR2 is SYGVNS. V shed 4 bases and J shed 4 bases, with 10 bases lying between them.

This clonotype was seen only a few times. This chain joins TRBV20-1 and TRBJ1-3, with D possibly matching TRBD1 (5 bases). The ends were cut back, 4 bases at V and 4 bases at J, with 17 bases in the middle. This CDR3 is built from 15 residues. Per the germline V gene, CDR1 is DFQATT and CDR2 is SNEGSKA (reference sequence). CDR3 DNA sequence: TGCAGTGCTACCCACGGAGGCAGGGTGGGAAACACCATATATTTT. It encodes CSATHGGRVGNTIYF.

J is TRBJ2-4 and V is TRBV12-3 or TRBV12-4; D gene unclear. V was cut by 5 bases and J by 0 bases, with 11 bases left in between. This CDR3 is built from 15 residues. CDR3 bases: TGTGCCAGCAGTCCCGACAACATAGCCAAAAACATTCAGTACTTC. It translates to CASSPDNIAKNIQYF.

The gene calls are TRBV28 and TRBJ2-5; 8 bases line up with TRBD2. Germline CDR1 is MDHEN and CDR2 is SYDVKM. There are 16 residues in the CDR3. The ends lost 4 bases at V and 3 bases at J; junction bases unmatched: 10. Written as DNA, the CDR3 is TGTGCCAGCAGTTACCCCCTGGCGGGAGGTAAAGAGACCCAGTACTTC. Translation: CASSYPLAGGKETQYF.

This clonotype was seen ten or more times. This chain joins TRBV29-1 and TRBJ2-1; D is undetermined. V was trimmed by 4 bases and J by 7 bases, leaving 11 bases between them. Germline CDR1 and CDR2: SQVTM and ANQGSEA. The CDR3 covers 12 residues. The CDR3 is CSVGRFVNEQFF. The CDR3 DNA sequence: TGCAGCGTTGGTAGGTTTGTTAATGAGCAGTTCTTC.

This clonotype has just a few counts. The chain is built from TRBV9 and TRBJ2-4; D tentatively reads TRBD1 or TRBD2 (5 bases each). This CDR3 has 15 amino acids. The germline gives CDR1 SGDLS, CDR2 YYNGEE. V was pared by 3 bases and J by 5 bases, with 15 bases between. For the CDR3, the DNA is TGTGCCAGCAGCGCCGACCGGGACGGGGAAAACATTCAGTACTTC. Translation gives CASSADRDGENIQYF.

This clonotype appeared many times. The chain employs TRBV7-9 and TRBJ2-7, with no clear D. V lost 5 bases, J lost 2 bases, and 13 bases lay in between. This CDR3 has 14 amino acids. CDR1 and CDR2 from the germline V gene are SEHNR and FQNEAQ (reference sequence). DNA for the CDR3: TGTGCCAGCAGCAGCTGGACGCGCGCCTACGAGCAGTACTTC. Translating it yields CASSSWTRAYEQYF.

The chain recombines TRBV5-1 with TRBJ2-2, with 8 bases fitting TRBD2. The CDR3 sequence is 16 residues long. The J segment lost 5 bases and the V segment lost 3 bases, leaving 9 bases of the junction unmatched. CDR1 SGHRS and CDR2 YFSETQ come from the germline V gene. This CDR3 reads CASSWLGAGETGELFF. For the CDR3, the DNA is TGCGCCAGCAGCTGGCTTGGAGCGGGAGAAACCGGGGAGCTGTTTTTT.

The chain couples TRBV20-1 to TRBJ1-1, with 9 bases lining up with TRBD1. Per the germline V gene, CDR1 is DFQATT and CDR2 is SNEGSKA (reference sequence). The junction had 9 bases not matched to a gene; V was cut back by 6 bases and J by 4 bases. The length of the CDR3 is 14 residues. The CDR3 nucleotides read TGCAGTGCGAGGGACAGGGCCTGGGGCACTGAAGCTTTCTTT. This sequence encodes CSARDRAWGTEAFF.